This TCR beta chain was profiled in a study of blood T cell repertoires in COVID-19. In the source study's methods: Amplification from reference gene primers served as the basis for estimated nucleated cell counts. Sequencing used immunoSEQ multiplex PCR; TCRdb keeps in-frame clones, though not all of them. Clone size and V and J calls were adopted from that table, with D and trimming inferred from the DNA. This repertoire shows roughly 150,000 clones, 84% found once; its top ten account for roughly 4.3%. Those enrolled, adults aged about 18 to 95 years, came from about two dozen US areas. Cohorts were determined from participant-reported clinical history. Germline CDR1 reads SNHLY; CDR2 reads FYNNEI. The CDR3 contains 15 residues. With 6 bases clipped from V and 0 bases from J, the junction kept 4 bases outside the gene matches.

The sequence was collected from a man aged 50-59 years in a cohort exposed to, infected with or recovered from COVID-19 (not recorded which). Sequencing input: PBMCs or T cells enriched from blood (not recorded which). V usage is TRBV2 and J usage is TRBJ2-1, with 8 bases lining up with TRBD1. CDR3 coding DNA: TGTGCCAGCAGCCGGGACAGGAGCTCCTACAATGAGCAGTTCTTC. This gives the protein CASSRDRSSYNEQFF.